This T cell receptor beta chain was identified during a study of shared clonotypes between healthy human individuals. CDR1 is SGHTA, CDR2 FQGNSA, per germline. Trimming cost V 1 base and J 3 bases; bases outside gene matches: 15. The CDR3 runs to 19 residues. Here immunoSEQ multiplex PCR was the method, and the copy in TCRdb shows in-frame clones only, minus some. The sample consists of about 1 million clones, approximately 70% of them appearing once. Into CD45RA+ naive and CD45RA-negative memory subsets, the CD4+ cells were split. The clonotype comes from a man aged 18 to 29 in good health. The V call is TRBV7-2, the J call TRBJ2-7, with TRBD2 matching 10 bases. Sequencing used memory CD4+ T cells sorted from blood. As to subset: CD45RA-negative fraction. CDR3 in DNA: TGTGCCAGCAGCTTAGTCGCTAGCGGGGGCGCCAATCTACTCTACGAGCAGTACTTC. Protein sequence: CASSLVASGGANLLYEQYF.